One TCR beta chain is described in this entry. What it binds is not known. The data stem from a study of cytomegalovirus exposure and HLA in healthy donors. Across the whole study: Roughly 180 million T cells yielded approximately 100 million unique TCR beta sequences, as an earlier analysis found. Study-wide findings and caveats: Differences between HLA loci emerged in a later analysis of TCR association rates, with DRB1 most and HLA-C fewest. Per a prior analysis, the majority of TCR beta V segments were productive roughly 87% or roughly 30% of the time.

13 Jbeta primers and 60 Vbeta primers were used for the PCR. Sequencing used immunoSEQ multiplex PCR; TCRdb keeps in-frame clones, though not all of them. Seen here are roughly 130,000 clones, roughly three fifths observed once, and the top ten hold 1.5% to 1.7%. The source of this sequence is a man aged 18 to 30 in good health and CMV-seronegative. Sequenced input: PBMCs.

As DNA, the CDR3 is TGTGCCACCAGCAGAGATACGGGGACAGGGGCCAACGTCCTGACTTTC. It yields the protein CATSRDTGTGANVLTF. The chain couples TRBV15 to TRBJ2-6; D might be TRBD1 (6 bases). Germline values: CDR1 LNHNV, CDR2 YYDKDF (reference sequence). The germline V and J ends were trimmed by 0 bases and 4 bases, with 10 bases remaining between them. CDR3 size: 16 residues.